This entry is about one TCR beta chain. The antigen is unknown. TCR beta CDR3 sequences were amplified from RNA transcripts. HTBI primers were employed in a first-round RT-PCR of the TCR CDR3. MiXCR was run by TCRdb on the multiplex PCR reads, yielding one entry per CDR3 protein. Of about 720,000 distinct CDR3 sequences in the sample, over 15% were seen once. Germline lookup yields CDR1 LNHDA and CDR2 SQIVND (reference sequence). V was trimmed by 1 base and J by 2 bases, leaving 10 bases between them. There are 15 residues in the CDR3. This specimen comes from a study of T cells in Graves' hyperthyroidism and ophthalmopathy. Whole-study findings and limits: Blood also held most thyroid clonotypes expanded beyond 0.001.

The specimen was blood. The chain combines TRBV19 with TRBJ2-3; D may be TRBD1 (5 bases). This receptor was taken from a man aged 18-30 years with Graves' hyperthyroidism. CDR3 loop: CASSIGAGHTDTQYF. The CDR3 DNA sequence: TGTGCCAGTAGTATAGGGGCAGGGCACACAGATACGCAGTATTTT.